The rows below give T cell receptor beta chains drawn from one sample of a study of blood T cells in healthy people across ages. From the 5' RACE reads, TCRdb called clonotypes with MiXCR, one entry per CDR3 protein. Of approximately 800,000 distinct CDR3 sequences listed, 20% to 25% are singletons. This same sample was also part of a study on T cells of mothers and their children.

Sequenced sample: blood. The receptors were gathered from a boy aged 10-17 years in good health. Each CDR3 is given with its conserved first and last residue. A D gene is named only where the DNA matches it firmly. Clone size is stated in some rows and not others, as once, few, many or a class when expanded.

J gene | clone size | V gene | D gene | CDR3 protein | CDR3 DNA
TRBJ1-2 | few | TRBV7-2 | . | CASSLQGLGYTF | TGTGCCAGCAGCCTACAGGGACTCGGCTACACCTTC
TRBJ2-5 | once | TRBV7-2 | . | CASSYDHQETQYF | TGTGCCAGCAGCTACGACCACCAAGAGACCCAGTACTTC
TRBJ1-2 | . | TRBV4-3 | TRBD1 | CASSQEGAHGYTF | TGCGCCAGCAGCCAGGAGGGGGCCCATGGCTACACCTTC
TRBJ2-7 | many | TRBV14 | TRBD1 | CASSSGQGNEQYF | TGTGCCAGCAGCTCAGGACAGGGAAACGAGCAGTACTTC
TRBJ2-1 | . | TRBV20-1 | . | CSARLEVANEQFF | TGCAGTGCTAGATTAGAGGTTGCCAATGAGCAGTTCTTC
TRBJ2-1 | . | TRBV13 | TRBD1 | CASSSTDRNINEQFF | TGTGCCAGCAGCTCAACGGACAGGAATATAAATGAGCAGTTCTTC
TRBJ2-7 | few | TRBV7-2 | . | CASSLLLPAGEPIYEQYF | TGTGCCAGCAGCTTACTACTACCAGCGGGTGAACCGATCTACGAGCAGTACTTC
TRBJ1-1 | . | TRBV29-1 | . | CSIFRSNTEAFF | TGCAGCATTTTTCGGTCGAACACTGAAGCTTTCTTT
TRBJ2-7 | . | TRBV5-5 | . | CASSLVATEQYF | TGTGCCAGCAGCTTGGTAGCGACCGAGCAGTACTTC
TRBJ2-1 | few | TRBV28 | TRBD1 | CASSLDRARNEQFF | TGTGCCAGCAGTTTAGACAGGGCGAGAAATGAGCAGTTCTTC
TRBJ2-7 | . | TRBV7-9 | . | CASSLGKGLTYEQYF | TGTGCCAGCAGCTTAGGGAAGGGACTGACCTACGAGCAGTACTTC
TRBJ1-2 | . | TRBV12-3/TRBV12-4 | . | CASSTLGIDYGYTF | TGTGCCAGCAGCACCTTAGGTATTGACTATGGCTACACCTTC
TRBJ1-3 | few | TRBV6-4 | . | CASSDSVPELHTIYF | TGTGCCAGCAGTGACTCGGTGCCAGAGCTCCACACCATATATTTT
TRBJ1-2 | many | TRBV4-1 | . | CASSQGGGNYGYTF | TGCGCCAGCAGCCAAGGGGGAGGGAACTATGGCTACACCTTC
TRBJ1-2 | . | TRBV29-1 | . | CSAPAPTGGYTF | TGCAGCGCCCCTGCTCCTACAGGGGGCTACACCTTC
TRBJ1-1 | . | TRBV19 | . | CASSPGWVNTEPFF | TGTGCCAGTAGTCCCGGATGGGTTAACACTGAACCTTTCTTT
TRBJ1-2 | few | TRBV5-1 | . | CASSLNDRPSGYTF | TGCGCCAGCAGCTTGAATGACAGACCAAGCGGCTACACCTTC
TRBJ2-2 | . | TRBV5-1 | . | CASSLWGIQNTGELFF | TGCGCCAGCAGCTTGTGGGGGATACAGAACACCGGGGAGCTGTTTTTT
TRBJ2-5 | . | TRBV12-3/TRBV12-4 | . | CASSLVTVQETQYF | TGTGCCAGCAGTTTAGTGACTGTCCAAGAGACCCAGTACTTC
TRBJ2-4 | few | TRBV11-2 | TRBD1 | CAGSLTGVTSIQYF | TGTGCCGGCAGCCTGACAGGGGTGACCAGCATTCAGTACTTC
TRBJ2-3 | . | TRBV12-5 | . | CASGPSRDTQYF | TGTGCTAGTGGTCCAAGCAGAGATACGCAGTATTTT
TRBJ2-6 | few | TRBV12-3/TRBV12-4 | TRBD1 | CASSSRDRVSPGANVLTF | TGTGCCAGCAGTTCCCGGGACAGGGTATCGCCTGGGGCCAACGTCCTGACTTTC
TRBJ2-5 | few | TRBV5-1 | . | CAGSLAGLHQETQYF | TGCGCCGGCAGCTTGGCGGGACTCCACCAAGAGACCCAGTACTTC
TRBJ2-1 | . | TRBV7-2 | TRBD2 | CASSLTGTSAYNEQFF | TGTGCCAGCAGTTTAACCGGGACTAGCGCTTACAATGAGCAGTTCTTC
TRBJ2-7 | . | TRBV4-2 | TRBD1 | CASSQGGGMGQGVAYEQYF | TGTGCCAGCAGCCAAGGTGGGGGTATGGGACAGGGTGTCGCCTACGAGCAGTACTTC
TRBJ1-5 | . | TRBV20-1 | . | CSAREDLNQPQHF | TGCAGTGCTAGAGAGGACCTCAATCAGCCCCAGCATTTT
TRBJ2-5 | . | TRBV28 | TRBD1 | CASSLGGTVETQYF | TGTGCCAGCAGTTTGGGTGGGACAGTCGAGACCCAGTACTTC
TRBJ2-1 | . | TRBV7-8 | TRBD2 | CASSLGGGLAGDNEQFF | TGTGCCAGCAGCTTAGGGGGGGGACTAGCGGGGGACAATGAGCAGTTCTTC
TRBJ2-7 | few | TRBV11-1 | TRBD1 | CASSTRQGWDEQYF | TGTGCCAGCAGCACCCGACAGGGTTGGGACGAGCAGTACTTC
TRBJ2-7 | . | TRBV4-3 | . | CASSQDIVGDEQYF | TGCGCCAGCAGCCAAGACATAGTTGGGGACGAGCAGTACTTC
TRBJ2-4 | few | TRBV11-1 | TRBD1 | CASSASYRGQAKNIQYF | TGTGCCAGCAGCGCATCCTACAGGGGGCAAGCCAAAAACATTCAGTACTTC
TRBJ2-5 | few | TRBV6-8 | . | CASSYRLGETQYF | TGTGCCAGCAGTTACAGGTTAGGGGAGACCCAGTACTTC
TRBJ2-4 | few | TRBV6-5 | . | CASSSTGTGGIQYF | TGTGCCAGCAGTTCTACAGGGACTGGTGGCATTCAGTACTTC
TRBJ2-7 | . | TRBV27 | . | CASSLVPNGRSEQYF | TGTGCCAGCAGTTTGGTCCCTAACGGGAGATCCGAGCAGTACTTC
TRBJ2-1 | . | TRBV7-2 | . | CASSRGRLRRDEQFF | TGTGCCAGCAGCCGTGGCAGGCTGAGACGAGATGAGCAGTTCTTC
TRBJ2-1 | . | TRBV7-3 | . | CASSLRGGGGNEQFF | TGTGCCAGCAGCTTACGGGGAGGAGGAGGCAATGAGCAGTTCTTC
TRBJ2-7 | . | TRBV20-1 | . | CSARKGRASYEQYF | TGCAGTGCTAGAAAGGGGCGAGCATCCTACGAGCAGTACTTC
TRBJ2-5 | many | TRBV29-1 | . | CSVELRKVRETQYF | TGCAGCGTTGAACTGAGGAAAGTAAGGGAGACCCAGTACTTC
TRBJ2-5 | few | TRBV20-1 | TRBD2 | CSARAGGEGTQYF | TGCAGTGCTAGAGCTGGAGGGGAGGGGACCCAGTACTTC
TRBJ2-7 | . | TRBV29-1 | . | CSVYQGFRDEQYF | TGCAGCGTTTATCAGGGTTTTCGGGACGAGCAGTACTTC